The 8 T cell receptor beta chains below come from one sample, sequenced in a study of human T cells and chemical hapten exposure listed by TCRdb under 2021. Receptor libraries were prepared by RACE. The sequencer was a NextSeq 500. TCRdb applied fastp at Q25 and MiXCR to the public reads, then kept only in-frame beta chains. Every entry covers one CDR3 protein and lists the most common genes and DNA from its rows. This sample comprises about 140,000 distinct CDR3 sequences, 10% to 15% of them detected only once. Clones ranked in the top ten supply about 1.4% of the sample. What this sample's time point label stands for: patch test 2, 6 weeks after DPC sensitization. What the treatment or condition label conveys for this sample: therapeutic diphenylcyclopropenone sensitization with weekly scalp DPC. This specimen consisted of whole blood, obtained in connection with sensitization to the hapten diphenylcyclopropenone (DPC). The receptors come from a woman in her forties or fifties with alopecia areata. Some clones in this sample may be carry-over from other donors' samples.

The rearrangement links TRBV5-5 to TRBJ1-3; D not resolved. This CDR3 is 15 amino acids long. V was clipped by 0 bases and J by 0 bases, with 7 bases between them. Germline loops: CDR1 SGHKS, CDR2 YYEKEE (reference sequence). The CDR3 spells CASSLGPISGNTIYF. CDR3 in DNA: TGTGCCAGCAGCTTGGGCCCTATCTCTGGAAACACCATATATTTT.

This clonotype has more than one count but fewer than ten. The chain joins TRBV19 to TRBJ2-6; D unclear. This CDR3 region has 15 residues. Germline V gene data show CDR1 as LNHDA and CDR2 as SQIVND (reference sequence). The V gene lost 6 bases and the J gene lost 2 bases, with 11 bases spanning the gap. CDR3 residues: CASRTPRTGANVLTF. The CDR3 nucleotides read TGTGCCAGTAGAACTCCACGTACTGGGGCCAACGTCCTGACTTTC.

This chain joins TRBV6-6 and TRBJ1-5, with D perhaps TRBD1 (6 bases). Germline-derived CDR1 and CDR2 are MNHNY and SVGAGI (reference sequence). V was pared by 2 bases and J by 3 bases, with 11 bases between. The CDR3 is 15 residues long. The CDR3: CASSYPGATNQPQHF. CDR3 bases: TGTGCCAGCAGTTACCCGGGGGCGACCAATCAGCCCCAGCATTTT.

The chain uses TRBV25-1 and TRBJ1-2, with unresolved D. V dropped 6 bases and J dropped 4 bases, with 27 bases sitting between them. Germline CDR1 and CDR2: MGHDK and SYGVNS. The CDR3 has 18 amino acids. CDR3 amino acids: CASSSPPPDSRPPYGYTF. The CDR3 nucleotides are TGTGCCAGCAGCTCTCCGCCCCCGGATAGCAGACCGCCCTATGGCTACACCTTC.

The V call is TRBV29-1, the J call TRBJ1-1; D ambiguous. Trimming took 4 bases from V and 6 from J, leaving 12 bases between them. The CDR3 consists of 12 residues. CDR1 and CDR2 from the germline V gene are SQVTM and ANQGSEA. Written as DNA, the CDR3 is TGCAGCGTTGGGTACTATGGTCCTGAAGCTTTCTTT. Translating gives CSVGYYGPEAFF.

The V call is TRBV3-1, the J call TRBJ1-1; a possible D gene is TRBD1 (5 bases). This CDR3 is built from 12 residues. Germline V CDR1 and CDR2: LGHDT, YNNKEL (reference sequence). V shed 2 bases and J shed 7 bases, with 8 bases lying between them. CDR3 residues: CASSQTGLEAFF. The CDR3 DNA sequence: TGTGCCAGCAGCCAAACGGGACTTGAAGCTTTCTTT.

The V and J genes are TRBV6-1 and TRBJ1-4; 7 bases match TRBD1. V was clipped by 9 bases and J by 4 bases; unmatched bases: 5. The CDR3 is 13 amino acids. In germline, CDR1 is MNHNS, CDR2 SASEGT. The CDR3 sequence is CASEGQRNEKLFF. CDR3 sequence (DNA): TGTGCCAGTGAGGGACAGCGTAATGAAAAACTGTTTTTT.

This clonotype has a count of ten or more. V and J are TRBV11-2 and TRBJ1-2, with D possibly TRBD1 on 5 matching bases. CDR3 size: 13 residues. CDR1 is SGHAT and CDR2 is FQNNGV in the germline V gene. V shed 2 bases and J shed 6 bases, with 10 bases lying between them. The CDR3 nucleotides are TGTGCCAGCAGCTTATGGGGGGGAGATGGCTACACCTTC. Protein sequence: CASSLWGGDGYTF.